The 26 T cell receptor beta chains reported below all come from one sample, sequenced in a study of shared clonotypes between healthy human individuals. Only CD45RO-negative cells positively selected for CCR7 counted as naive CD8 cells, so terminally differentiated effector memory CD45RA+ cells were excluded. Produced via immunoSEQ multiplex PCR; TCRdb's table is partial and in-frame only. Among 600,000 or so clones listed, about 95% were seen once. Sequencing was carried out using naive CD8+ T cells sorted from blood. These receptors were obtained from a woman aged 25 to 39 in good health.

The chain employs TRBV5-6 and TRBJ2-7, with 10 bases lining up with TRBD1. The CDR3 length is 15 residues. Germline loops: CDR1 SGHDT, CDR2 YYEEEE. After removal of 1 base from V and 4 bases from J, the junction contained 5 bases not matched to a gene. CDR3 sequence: CASSLWTGGLYEQYF. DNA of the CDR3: TGTGCCAGCAGCTTGTGGACAGGGGGTCTATACGAGCAGTACTTC.

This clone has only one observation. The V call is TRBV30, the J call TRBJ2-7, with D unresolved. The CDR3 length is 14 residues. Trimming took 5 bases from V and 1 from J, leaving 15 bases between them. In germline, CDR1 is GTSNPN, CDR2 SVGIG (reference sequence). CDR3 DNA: TGTGCCTGGGGAGCTGGGCTGGGGTCCTACGAGCAGTACTTC. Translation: CAWGAGLGSYEQYF.

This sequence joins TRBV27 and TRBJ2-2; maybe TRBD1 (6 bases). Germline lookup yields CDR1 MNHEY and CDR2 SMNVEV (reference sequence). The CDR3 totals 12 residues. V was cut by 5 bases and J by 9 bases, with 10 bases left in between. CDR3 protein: CASSTTGRELFF. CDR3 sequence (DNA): TGTGCCAGCAGTACTACAGGGCGGGAGCTGTTTTTT.

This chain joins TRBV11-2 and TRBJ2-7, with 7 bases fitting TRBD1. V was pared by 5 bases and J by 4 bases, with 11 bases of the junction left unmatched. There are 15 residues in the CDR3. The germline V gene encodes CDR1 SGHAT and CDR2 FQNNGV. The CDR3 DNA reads TGTGCCAGCAGCCCGTACAGGGGACGACAATACGAGCAGTACTTC. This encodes CASSPYRGRQYEQYF.

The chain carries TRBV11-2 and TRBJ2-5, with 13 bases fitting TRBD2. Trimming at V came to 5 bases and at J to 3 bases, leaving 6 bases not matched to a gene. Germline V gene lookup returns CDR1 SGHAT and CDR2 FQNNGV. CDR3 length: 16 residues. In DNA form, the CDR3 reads TGTGCCAGCAGCGCCTGGACTAGCGGGAGAAAAGAGACCCAGTACTTC. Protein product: CASSAWTSGRKETQYF.

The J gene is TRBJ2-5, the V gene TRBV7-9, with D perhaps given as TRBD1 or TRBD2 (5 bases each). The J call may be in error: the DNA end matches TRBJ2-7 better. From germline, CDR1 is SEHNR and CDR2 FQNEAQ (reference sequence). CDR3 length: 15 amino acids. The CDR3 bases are TGTGCCAGCAGCTCGCCGGGACGGATTGATTACGAGCAGTACTTC. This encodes CASSSPGRIDYEQYF.

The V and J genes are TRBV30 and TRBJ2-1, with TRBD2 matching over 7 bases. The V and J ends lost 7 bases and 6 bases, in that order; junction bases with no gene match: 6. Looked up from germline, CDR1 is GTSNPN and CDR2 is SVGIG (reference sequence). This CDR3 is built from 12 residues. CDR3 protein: CAYGLVGNEQFF. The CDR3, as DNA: TGTGCCTACGGACTAGTGGGCAATGAGCAGTTCTTC.

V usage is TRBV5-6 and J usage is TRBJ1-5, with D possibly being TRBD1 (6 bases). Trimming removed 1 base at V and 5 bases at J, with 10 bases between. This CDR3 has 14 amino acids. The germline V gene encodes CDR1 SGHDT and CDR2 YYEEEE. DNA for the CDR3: TGTGCCAGCAGCTTGTGGAGGGGGGATCAGCCCCAGCATTTT. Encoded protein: CASSLWRGDQPQHF.

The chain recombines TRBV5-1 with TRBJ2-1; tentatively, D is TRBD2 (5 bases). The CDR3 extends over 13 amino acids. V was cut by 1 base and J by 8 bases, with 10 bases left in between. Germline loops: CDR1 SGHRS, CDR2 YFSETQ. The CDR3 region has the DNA TGCGCCAGCAGCTTGCTCCTAGCAGATGAGCAGTTCTTC. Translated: CASSLLLADEQFF.

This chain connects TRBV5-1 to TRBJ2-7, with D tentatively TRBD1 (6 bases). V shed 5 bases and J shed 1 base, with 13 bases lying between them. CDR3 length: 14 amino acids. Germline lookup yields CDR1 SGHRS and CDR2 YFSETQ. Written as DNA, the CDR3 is TGCGCCAGCAGGCCCGACAGGAATTCCTACGAGCAGTACTTC. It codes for CASRPDRNSYEQYF. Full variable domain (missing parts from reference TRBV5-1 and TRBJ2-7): KAGVTQTPRYLIKTRGQQVTLSCSPISGHRSVSWYQQTPGQGLQFLFEYFSETQRNKGNFPGRFSGRQFSNSRSEMNVSTLELGDSALYLCASRPDRNSYEQYFGPGTRLTVT.

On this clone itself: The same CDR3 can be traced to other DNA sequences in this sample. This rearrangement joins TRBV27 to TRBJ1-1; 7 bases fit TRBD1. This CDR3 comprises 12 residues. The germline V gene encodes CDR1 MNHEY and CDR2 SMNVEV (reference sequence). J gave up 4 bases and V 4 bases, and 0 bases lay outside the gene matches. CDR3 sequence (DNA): TGTGCCAGCAGTTCAGGGGGCACTGAAGCTTTCTTT. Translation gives CASSSGGTEAFF.

This CDR3 reads CASSFPYGGHYGYTF. For the CDR3, the DNA is TGTGCCAGTAGTTTCCCGTATGGGGGCCACTATGGCTACACCTTC. This chain connects TRBV19 to TRBJ1-2, with a possible D match to TRBD1 (6 bases). The CDR3 spans 15 residues. CDR1 and CDR2 (germline): LNHDA, SQIVND (reference sequence). V lost 5 bases, J lost 3 bases, and 16 bases lay in between.

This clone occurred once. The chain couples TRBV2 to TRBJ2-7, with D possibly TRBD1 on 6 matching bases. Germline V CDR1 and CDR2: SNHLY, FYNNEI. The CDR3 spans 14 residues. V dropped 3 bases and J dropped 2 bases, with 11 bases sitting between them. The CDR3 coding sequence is TGTGCCAGCAGTGATTGGACAGCACCCTACGAGCAGTACTTC. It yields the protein CASSDWTAPYEQYF.

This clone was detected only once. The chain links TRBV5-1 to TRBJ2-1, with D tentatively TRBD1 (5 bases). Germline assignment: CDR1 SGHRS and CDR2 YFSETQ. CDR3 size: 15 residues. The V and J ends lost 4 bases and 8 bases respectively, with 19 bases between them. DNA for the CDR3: TGCGCCAGCAGCATGGCCGCAGGGATTTCACATGAGCAGTTCTTC. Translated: CASSMAAGISHEQFF.

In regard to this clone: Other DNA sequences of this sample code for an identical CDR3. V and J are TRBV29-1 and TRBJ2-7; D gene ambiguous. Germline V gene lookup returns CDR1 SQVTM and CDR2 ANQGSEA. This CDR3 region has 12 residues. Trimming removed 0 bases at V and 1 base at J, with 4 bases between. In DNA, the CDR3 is TGCAGCGTTGAAGAGGGTTCCTACGAGCAGTACTTC. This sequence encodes CSVEEGSYEQYF.

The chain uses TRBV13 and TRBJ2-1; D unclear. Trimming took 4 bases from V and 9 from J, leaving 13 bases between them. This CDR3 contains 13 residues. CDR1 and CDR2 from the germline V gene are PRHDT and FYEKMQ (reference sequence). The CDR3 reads CASSSGLNLEQFF. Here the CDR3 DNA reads TGTGCCAGCAGCTCCGGTTTGAATCTTGAGCAGTTCTTC.

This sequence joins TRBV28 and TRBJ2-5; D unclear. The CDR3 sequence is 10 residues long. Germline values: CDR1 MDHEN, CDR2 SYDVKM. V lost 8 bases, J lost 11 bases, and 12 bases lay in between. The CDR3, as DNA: TGTGCCAGCGGCTCGATGGAGCAGTACTTC. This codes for CASGSMEQYF.

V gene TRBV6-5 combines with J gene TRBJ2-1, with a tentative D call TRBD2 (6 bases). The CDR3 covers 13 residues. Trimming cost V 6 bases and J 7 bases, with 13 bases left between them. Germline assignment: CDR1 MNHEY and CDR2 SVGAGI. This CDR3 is CASSGGLVNEQFF. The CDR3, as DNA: TGTGCCAGCAGCGGAGGGTTGGTGAATGAGCAGTTCTTC.

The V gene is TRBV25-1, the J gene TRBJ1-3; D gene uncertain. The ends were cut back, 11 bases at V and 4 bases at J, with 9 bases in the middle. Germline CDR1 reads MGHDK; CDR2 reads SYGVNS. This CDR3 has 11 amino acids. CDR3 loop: CAVEVGNTIYF. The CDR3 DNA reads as TGTGCCGTAGAAGTAGGAAACACCATATATTTT.

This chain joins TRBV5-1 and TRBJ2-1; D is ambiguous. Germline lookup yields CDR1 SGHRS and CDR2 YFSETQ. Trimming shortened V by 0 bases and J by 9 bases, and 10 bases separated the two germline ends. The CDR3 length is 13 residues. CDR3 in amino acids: CASSLGSSGEQFF. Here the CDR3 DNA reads TGCGCCAGCAGCTTGGGAAGTTCGGGTGAGCAGTTCTTC.

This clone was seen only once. The CDR3 bases are TGTGCCATCAGTGAGGTACTAGCGGGAGGCTGGGATACGCAGTATTTT. Protein sequence: CAISEVLAGGWDTQYF. The J gene is TRBJ2-3, the V gene TRBV10-3; 12 positions agree with TRBD2. Germline CDR1 and CDR2: ENHRY and SYGVKD. The CDR3 totals 16 residues. V trimming: 2 bases; J trimming: 6 bases; junction bases outside the gene matches: 6.

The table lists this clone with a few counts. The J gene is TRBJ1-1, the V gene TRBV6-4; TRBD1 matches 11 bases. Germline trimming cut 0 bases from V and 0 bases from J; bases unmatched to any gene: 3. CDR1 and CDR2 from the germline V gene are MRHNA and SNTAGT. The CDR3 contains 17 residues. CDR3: CASSDSDRGRVNTEAFF. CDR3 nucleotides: TGTGCCAGCAGTGACTCGGACAGGGGGCGGGTGAACACTGAAGCTTTCTTT.

The CDR3 reads CAHSLQGADEKLFF. DNA of the CDR3: TGTGCCCACTCTTTACAGGGGGCAGATGAAAAACTGTTTTTT. The rearrangement links TRBV28 to TRBJ1-4; 9 positions match TRBD1. V trimming: 11 bases; J trimming: 6 bases; junction bases outside the gene matches: 10. The CDR3 sequence is 14 residues long. Germline CDR1 and CDR2: MDHEN and SYDVKM. The full variable domain, with the rest looked up from reference TRBV28 and TRBJ1-4, is DVKVTQSSRYLVKRTGEKVFLECVQDMDHENMFWYRQDPGLGLRLIYFSYDVKMKEKGDIPEGYSVSREKKERFSLILESASTNQTSMYLCAHSLQGADEKLFFGSGTQLSVL.

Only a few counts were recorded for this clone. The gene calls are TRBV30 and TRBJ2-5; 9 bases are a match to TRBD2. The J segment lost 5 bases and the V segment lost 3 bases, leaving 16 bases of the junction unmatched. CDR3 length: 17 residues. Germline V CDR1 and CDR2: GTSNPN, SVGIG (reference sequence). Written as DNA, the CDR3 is TGTGCCTGGAGCGCAGGGGCGGGAGGGCCTCACGGGGAGACCCAGTACTTC. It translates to CAWSAGAGGPHGETQYF.

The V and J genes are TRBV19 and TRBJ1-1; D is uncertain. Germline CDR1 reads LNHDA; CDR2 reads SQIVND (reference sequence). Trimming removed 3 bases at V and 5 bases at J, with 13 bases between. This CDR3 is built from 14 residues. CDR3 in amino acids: CASSIWGARTEAFF. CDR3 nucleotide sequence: TGTGCCAGTAGTATCTGGGGAGCTCGGACTGAAGCTTTCTTT.

The chain's CDR3 is CASTPEVGGTYEQYF. The CDR3 DNA is TGTGCCAGCACCCCGGAGGTTGGGGGCACCTACGAGCAGTACTTC. The chain carries TRBV28 and TRBJ2-7; D may be TRBD1 (6 bases). This CDR3 has 15 amino acids. Per germline, CDR1 MDHEN and CDR2 SYDVKM. V was cut by 7 bases and J by 2 bases, with 18 bases left in between. Variable domain in full (rest from reference TRBV28 and TRBJ2-7): DVKVTQSSRYLVKRTGEKVFLECVQDMDHENMFWYRQDPGLGLRLIYFSYDVKMKEKGDIPEGYSVSREKKERFSLILESASTNQTSMYLCASTPEVGGTYEQYFGPGTRLTVT.